Listed below are T cell receptor beta chains from one sample, sequenced in a study of T cells in Graves' hyperthyroidism and ophthalmopathy. Each CDR3 protein is one row after TCRdb ran MiXCR on the multiplex PCR reads. The data hold around 420,000 distinct CDR3 sequences, with about a sixth observed a single time. Sequenced material: blood. These receptors originate from a woman aged 18 to 35 with Graves' hyperthyroidism. CDR3s include the opening cysteine and the closing phenylalanine or tryptophan. A D gene is named only where the DNA matches it firmly. Clone size is not always given. Where it is, it says once, few, many or a class for expanded clones.

>TRBJ2-1|many|TRBD2|TRBV6-2/TRBV6-3
TGTGCCAGCAGTTTTAGCGGGGGGGCCCGGGAGCAGTTCTTC
CASSFSGGAREQFF
>TRBJ1-1|few|TRBD1|TRBV5-1
TGCGCCAGCAGCCCAGGGACAGGGGGGATTCGAGGATCCACTGAAGCTTTCTTT
CASSPGTGGIRGSTEAFF
>TRBJ2-2|many|-|TRBV28
TGTGCCAGCAACCCAGTCACCGGGGAGCTGTTTTTT
CASNPVTGELFF
>TRBJ2-7|-|-|TRBV19
TGTGCCAGTAGTATAGTGAGACAGCGCTCCTACGAGCAGTACTTC
CASSIVRQRSYEQYF
>TRBJ1-2|few|TRBD1|TRBV6-5
TGTGCCAGCAGTTACTCGGACAGGGCTCTCGGCTACACCTTC
CASSYSDRALGYTF
>TRBJ2-2|many|TRBD2|TRBV6-1
TGTGCCAGCAGCAACGCGGCTAGCGGGAACACCGGGGAGCTGTTTTTT
CASSNAASGNTGELFF
>TRBJ2-7|many|TRBD2|TRBV6-1
TGTGCCAGCAGTGAAAAGATACCAGCGGGGGAGCAGTACTTC
CASSEKIPAGEQYF
>TRBJ1-5|many|-|TRBV2
TGTGCCACCCGGGGTAGTTCGGGCAATCAGCCCCAGCATTTT
CATRGSSGNQPQHF
>TRBJ1-1|-|-|TRBV5-1
TGCGCCAGCAGCTTCACCGGGCCTATGAACACTGAAGCTTTCTTT
CASSFTGPMNTEAFF
>TRBJ2-1|many|-|TRBV11-3
TGTGCCAGCAGCCAAGTACCGACCGAGCAGTTCTTC
CASSQVPTEQFF
>TRBJ2-2|few|TRBD2|TRBV25-1
TGTGCCAGCAGTGAATATAGGAGCGGGAGGGATGTCACCGGGGAGCTGTTTTTT
CASSEYRSGRDVTGELFF
>TRBJ2-3|many|TRBD2|TRBV4-2
TGTGCCAGCAGCCAAGATACCGGGGGGGGAGGAGATACGCAGTATTTT
CASSQDTGGGGDTQYF
>TRBJ1-1|many|-|TRBV12-5
TGTGCTAGTGGTTTGGGCAGGGGCGGAAGCACTGAAGCTTTCTTT
CASGLGRGGSTEAFF
>TRBJ2-2|-|TRBD1|TRBV4-1
TGCGCCAGCAGCCAAGAATCGGGGACAGGACTTCCCGGGGAGCTGTTTTTT
CASSQESGTGLPGELFF
>TRBJ2-7|many|-|TRBV29-1
TGCAGCGTTGTGGACGGCTACGAGCAGTACTTC
CSVVDGYEQYF
>TRBJ2-7|many|-|TRBV12-5
TGTGCTAGTGAAGCGGCAGGGGAGTTGGAGCAGTACTTC
CASEAAGELEQYF
>TRBJ2-1|-|-|TRBV5-8
TGTGCCAGCAGCATAAGGACTCACAATGAGCAGTTCTTC
CASSIRTHNEQFF
>TRBJ2-2|-|TRBD2|TRBV7-7
TGTGCTAGCGGGACACGGGGCACCGGGGAGCTGTTTTTT
CASGTRGTGELFF
>TRBJ1-6|few|-|TRBV20-1
TGCAGTGCTAGAGACGGACGGTCCTATAATTCACCCCTCCACTTT
CSARDGRSYNSPLHF
>TRBJ1-3|few|TRBD1|TRBV5-5
TGTGCCAGCAGTCCCGGGACAGGGGGATCTGGAAACACCATATATTTT
CASSPGTGGSGNTIYF
>TRBJ1-5|-|-|TRBV20-1
TGCAGTGCAAAAGACAGATATAGCAATCAGCCCCAGCATTTT
CSAKDRYSNQPQHF
>TRBJ2-5|-|TRBD2|TRBV12-3/TRBV12-4
TGTGCCAGCAGTTTAGGTGCGGCGGGGGGTCAAGAGACCCAGTACTTC
CASSLGAAGGQETQYF
>TRBJ1-1|few|-|TRBV20-1
TGCAGTGCTAGAGGGGACCTCGTTGAAGCTTTCTTT
CSARGDLVEAFF
>TRBJ2-7|-|TRBD1|TRBV25-1
TGTGCCAGCAGCCCGACAGGGGGGGGGTGGGAGCAGTACTTC
CASSPTGGGWEQYF
>TRBJ1-2|few|TRBD1|TRBV7-2
TGTGCCAGCAGCTCCCCGACAGGGGGATTTGACTATGGCTACACCTTC
CASSSPTGGFDYGYTF
>TRBJ2-7|-|TRBD2|TRBV20-1
TGCAGTGCTAGACCACGGGGGGTACACGAGCAGTACTTC
CSARPRGVHEQYF
>TRBJ2-3|many|TRBD2|TRBV10-3
TGTGCCATCAGTGATCCTCGATCGAGTAGCGGGGGCCCCTTTCGGAAAGATACGCAGTATTTT
CAISDPRSSSGGPFRKDTQYF
>TRBJ2-3|many|-|TRBV11-3
TGTGCCAGCAGCCCATTCGGGGATACGCAGTATTTT
CASSPFGDTQYF
>TRBJ1-6|many|-|TRBV3-1
TGTGCCAGCAGAGAAGGAGGGCCCTATAATTCACCCCTCCACTTT
CASREGGPYNSPLHF
>TRBJ2-3|-|TRBD2|TRBV27
TGTGCCAGCAGTGCCCGAAGTAGCGGGGTGTCAGATACGCAGTATTTT
CASSARSSGVSDTQYF
>TRBJ2-5|-|TRBD2|TRBV2
TGTGCCAGCACCCCTAGCGGGAGTCCGGCAGAGACCCAGTACTTC
CASTPSGSPAETQYF
>TRBJ1-5|once|-|TRBV4-1
TGCGCCAGCAGCCAAGTGGAGGGCGCGGGGCAGCCCCAGCATTTT
CASSQVEGAGQPQHF
>TRBJ2-4|many|-|TRBV28
TGTGCCAGCAGTCCCAGGGGGGTAGCCAAAAACATTCAGTACTTC
CASSPRGVAKNIQYF
>TRBJ2-7|many|-|TRBV20-1
TGCAGTGCTGTGGACCCGACTTCGGCGGAGCAGTACTTC
CSAVDPTSAEQYF
>TRBJ1-2|few|TRBD1|TRBV24-1
TGTGCCTCGCTGGAGGGGGCCCCCCAAGGCTACACCTTC
CASLEGAPQGYTF
>TRBJ1-2|many|-|TRBV7-8
TGTGCCAGCAGCCCGCATCAAGATGTCGCCTATGGCTACACCTTC
CASSPHQDVAYGYTF
>TRBJ2-1|many|TRBD2|TRBV27
TGTGCCAGCAGCCTTTGGGGGGGTGCGAGCTCCTACAATGAGCAGTTCTTC
CASSLWGGASSYNEQFF
>TRBJ1-1|many|-|TRBV20-1
TGCAGTGCTACCCTCGGGGGACTCATGAACACTGAAGCTTTCTTT
CSATLGGLMNTEAFF
>TRBJ2-3|many|-|TRBV2
TGTGCCAGCAGGGGCGGGCCTTCCACAGATACGCAGTATTTT
CASRGGPSTDTQYF
>TRBJ2-1|many|-|TRBV7-3
TGTGCCAGCAGCTTCCTGGCAGGGGCGGTAGATGAGCAGTTCTTC
CASSFLAGAVDEQFF
>TRBJ2-7|-|-|TRBV20-1
TGCAGTGCTACCGACAGCAGCAACTACGAGCAGTACTTC
CSATDSSNYEQYF
>TRBJ1-5|few|-|TRBV7-3
TGTGCCAGCAGACAGGATCAGCCCCAGCATTTT
CASRQDQPQHF
>TRBJ2-5|many|TRBD1|TRBV20-1
TGCAGTGCTAAAACAGGGGGCGGTGAGGAGACCCAGTACTTC
CSAKTGGGEETQYF
>TRBJ2-2|many|TRBD2|TRBV3-1
TGTGCCAGCACCTCCCCCGGCGGGACTACCGTATTTTACACCGGGGAGCTGTTTTTT
CASTSPGGTTVFYTGELFF
>TRBJ2-1|many|-|TRBV9
TGTGCCATTGGGGATGAGCAGTTCTTC
CAIGDEQFF
>TRBJ1-1|-|-|TRBV30
TGTGCTGGCCGGGGGGCCAACACTGAAGCTTTCTTT
CAGRGANTEAFF
>TRBJ2-1|many|TRBD1|TRBV30
TGTGCCTGGGGACAGGGGAATGGGGATGAGCAGTTCTTC
CAWGQGNGDEQFF
>TRBJ1-3|many|-|TRBV12-3/TRBV12-4
TGTGCCAGCAAAGGAAACACCATATATTTT
CASKGNTIYF
>TRBJ2-3|many|TRBD2|TRBV20-1
TGCAGTGCTCGGACTAGCGGGAAAACAGATACGCAGTATTTT
CSARTSGKTDTQYF
>TRBJ2-5|many|TRBD1|TRBV5-4
TGTGCCAGCAGCCGGGACAGGGGTGGAGAGACCCAGTACTTC
CASSRDRGGETQYF
>TRBJ2-5|many|TRBD1|TRBV7-9
TGTGCCAGCAGCTTCGGGACAGGCGGGGAGACCCAGTACTTC
CASSFGTGGETQYF
>TRBJ2-3|few|-|TRBV24-1
TGTGCCACCAGTGATTTGGGAACAGCTAGCACAGATACGCAGTATTTT
CATSDLGTASTDTQYF